This T cell receptor beta chain was obtained from a study of blood T cell repertoires in COVID-19. On the study more broadly: Acute-phase and convalescent COVID-19 samples originated in the United States, Italy and Spain. PBMCs, B-cell-depleted T cells, or T cells were the source of the cDNA or gDNA that made up the material.

Trimming took 10 bases from V and 5 from J; bases not matched to a gene: 13. The CDR3 spans 15 residues. From germline, CDR1 is MRHNA and CDR2 SNTAGT. In the original workflow: Estimates of nucleated cell counts were drawn from the amplification of reference gene primers. Sequenced by immunoSEQ multiplex PCR; TCRdb stores in-frame clones only, minus some. D and trimming were read from the DNA, whereas the V and J calls and clone size are those reported in that table. The table lists 400,000 to 550,000 clones, around 89% of them singletons. This clonotype was sampled from a woman in her twenties or thirties with acute or convalescent COVID-19. The chain links TRBV6-4 to TRBJ2-3, with 9 nucleotides matching TRBD1. Sequenced sample: peripheral blood. CDR3 coding DNA: TGTGCCACAGAAGGACAGGGGATGTCGAAAGATACGCAGTATTTT. It yields the protein CATEGQGMSKDTQYF.